A single sample is the source of the 3 T cell receptor beta chains below, sequenced in a study of blood T cell dynamics during melanoma immunotherapy. Time point: pre-treatment baseline. This table comes from immunoSEQ multiplex PCR, and its TCRdb copy is limited to in-frame clones, with some not included. The data hold 10,000 or so clones, with just under 85% observed a single time. The input for sequencing was blood, taken from a patient treated with checkpoint blockade. The source of these receptors is a human donor with melanoma.

The CDR3 loop is CASSSGLKSDTQYF. The CDR3 coding sequence is TGCGCCAGCAGTTCAGGGCTCAAGTCAGATACGCAGTATTTT. The rearrangement uses TRBV4-3 and TRBJ2-3, with D possibly TRBD1 on 5 matching bases. The CDR3 loop spans 14 amino acids. Trimming left V 6 bases short and J 4 bases short, with 14 bases between. Germline assignment: CDR1 LGHNA and CDR2 YSLEER.

J is TRBJ1-2 and V is TRBV27; weak D call: TRBD1 (6 bases). The CDR3 consists of 15 residues. Germline V gene data show CDR1 as MNHEY and CDR2 as SMNVEV (reference sequence). Trimming took off 6 bases at V and 3 bases at J, with 17 bases between the two ends. CDR3 sequence (DNA): TGTGCCAGCAGCTCGGGGAGGGGGAGGGACTATGGCTACACCTTC. Translated, it gives CASSSGRGRDYGYTF.

The chain is built from TRBV7-9 and TRBJ1-6; the match to TRBD1 covers 7 bases. Germline CDR1 and CDR2: SEHNR and FQNEAQ (reference sequence). V was pared by 6 bases and J by 5 bases, with 4 bases of the junction left unmatched. The CDR3 has 14 residues. CDR3 in DNA: TGTGCCAGCAGGCATACAGGGGATAATTCACCCCTCCACTTT. Protein: CASRHTGDNSPLHF.